This T cell receptor (beta chain) emerged from a study of T-cell reconstitution after alpha-beta-depleted transplantation in children. Unique molecular identifiers were used in preparing the TCRbeta library. TCRdb re-called the PCR reads through MiXCR, storing one row per CDR3 protein. This sample has a few hundred thousand distinct CDR3 sequences, with more than 9% found just once. This clonotype has ten or more counts. This clonotype was obtained from a human donor who donated a stem cell graft to a child with SCID. Sequenced material: PBMCs from the stem cell graft donor, taken from the stem cell graft.

The CDR3 sequence is CSVAFGTGGETQYF. In nucleotides, the CDR3 is TGCAGCGTTGCTTTCGGGACAGGAGGGGAGACCCAGTACTTC. This chain uses TRBV29-1 with TRBJ2-5, with TRBD1 matching 8 bases. The CDR3 loop spans 14 amino acids. Germline-derived CDR1 and CDR2 are SQVTM and ANQGSEA. With 4 bases clipped from V and 5 bases from J, the junction kept 9 bases outside the gene matches.